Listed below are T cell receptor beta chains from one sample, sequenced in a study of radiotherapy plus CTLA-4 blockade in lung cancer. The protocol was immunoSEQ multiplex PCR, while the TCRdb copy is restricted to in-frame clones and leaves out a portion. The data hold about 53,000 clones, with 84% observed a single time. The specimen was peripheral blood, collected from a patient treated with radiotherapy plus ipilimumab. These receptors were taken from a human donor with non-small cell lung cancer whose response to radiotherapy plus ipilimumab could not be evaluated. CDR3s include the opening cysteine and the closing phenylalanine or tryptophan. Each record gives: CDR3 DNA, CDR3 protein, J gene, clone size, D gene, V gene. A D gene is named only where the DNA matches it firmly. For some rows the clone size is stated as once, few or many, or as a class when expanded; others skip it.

CDR3 DNA: TGTGCCAGTAGTACAACTAGGACAGCTACCAATCAGCCCCAGCATTTT; CDR3 protein: CASSTTRTATNQPQHF; J gene: TRBJ1-5; clone size: .; D gene: .; V gene: TRBV19
CDR3 DNA: TGTGCCAGTATGGGGGGACTAGCGGGAAGCAATGAGCAGTTCTTC; CDR3 protein: CASMGGLAGSNEQFF; J gene: TRBJ2-1; clone size: .; D gene: TRBD2; V gene: TRBV19
CDR3 DNA: TGTGCCAGCAGCGATTGGGCCACATACGAGCAGTACTTC; CDR3 protein: CASSDWATYEQYF; J gene: TRBJ2-7; clone size: .; D gene: .; V gene: TRBV5-5
CDR3 DNA: TGTGCCTGGAGTGTTGATAGCGGGAGCTCAGATACGCAGTATTTT; CDR3 protein: CAWSVDSGSSDTQYF; J gene: TRBJ2-3; clone size: .; D gene: TRBD2; V gene: TRBV30
CDR3 DNA: TGTGCCAGCAGCCCGACCCGTGCGGGCTTCTCCTACAATGAGCAGTTCTTC; CDR3 protein: CASSPTRAGFSYNEQFF; J gene: TRBJ2-1; clone size: once; D gene: .; V gene: TRBV7-9
CDR3 DNA: TGTGCCAGCAGTATCAGGGGGCTCAACGAGCAGTACTTC; CDR3 protein: CASSIRGLNEQYF; J gene: TRBJ2-7; clone size: .; D gene: TRBD1; V gene: TRBV7-9
CDR3 DNA: TGTGCCTGGAGTCGACAGGGCAGGGGGGATGGCTACACCTTC; CDR3 protein: CAWSRQGRGDGYTF; J gene: TRBJ1-2; clone size: .; D gene: TRBD1; V gene: TRBV30
CDR3 DNA: TGCGCCAGCAGCTCGACAGGGGGATCCTACGAGCAGTACTTC; CDR3 protein: CASSSTGGSYEQYF; J gene: TRBJ2-7; clone size: .; D gene: TRBD1; V gene: TRBV5-1
CDR3 DNA: TGTGCCAGCAGCTTCCAAATCGCGGATACGCAGTATTTT; CDR3 protein: CASSFQIADTQYF; J gene: TRBJ2-3; clone size: .; D gene: .; V gene: TRBV7-3
CDR3 DNA: TGTGCCAGCAGTCCCCGATCTGTGCTAGCGGGAGCCGGGGAGCTGTTTTTT; CDR3 protein: CASSPRSVLAGAGELFF; J gene: TRBJ2-2; clone size: .; D gene: TRBD2; V gene: TRBV27
CDR3 DNA: TGTGCCAGCAGCTTTCCTGGGGGGGCTATCGACACAGATACGCAGTATTTT; CDR3 protein: CASSFPGGAIDTDTQYF; J gene: TRBJ2-3; clone size: .; D gene: .; V gene: TRBV5-4
CDR3 DNA: TGTGCCAGTAGTACAGGGTCCAGCTCCTACAATGAGCAGTTCTTC; CDR3 protein: CASSTGSSSYNEQFF; J gene: TRBJ2-1; clone size: .; D gene: .; V gene: TRBV19
CDR3 DNA: TGTGCCAGCAGTGGTCAGGGGGCCGTTCAGCCCCAGCATTTT; CDR3 protein: CASSGQGAVQPQHF; J gene: TRBJ1-5; clone size: .; D gene: TRBD1; V gene: TRBV6-1
CDR3 DNA: TGTGCCACCAGCAGCGGGACACCGAACACCGGGGAGCTGTTTTTT; CDR3 protein: CATSSGTPNTGELFF; J gene: TRBJ2-2; clone size: .; D gene: .; V gene: TRBV15
CDR3 DNA: TGCGCCAGCAGCTTGACAGGGGGGATTTACAATGAGCAGTTCTTC; CDR3 protein: CASSLTGGIYNEQFF; J gene: TRBJ2-1; clone size: .; D gene: TRBD1; V gene: TRBV5-1
CDR3 DNA: TGCAGCGCTAGGGGGTCGGGAGGGGAAAAACTGTTTTTT; CDR3 protein: CSARGSGGEKLFF; J gene: TRBJ1-4; clone size: .; D gene: .; V gene: TRBV29-1
CDR3 DNA: TGCGCCAGCAGCCAAGCGGGGGGTTATGGCTACACCTTC; CDR3 protein: CASSQAGGYGYTF; J gene: TRBJ1-2; clone size: .; D gene: .; V gene: TRBV4-1
CDR3 DNA: TGTGCCAGCAGCTTTGACAGGGGGCGATCCGGAAACACCATATATTTT; CDR3 protein: CASSFDRGRSGNTIYF; J gene: TRBJ1-3; clone size: few; D gene: TRBD1; V gene: TRBV7-8
CDR3 DNA: TGTGCCAGCAGCGGGGGATTAGCGGGAGGGACCTACAATGAGCAGTTCTTC; CDR3 protein: CASSGGLAGGTYNEQFF; J gene: TRBJ2-1; clone size: .; D gene: TRBD2; V gene: TRBV28
CDR3 DNA: TGTGCCAGCAGTTTATCCGGACTAGCGGGAGGGAACAATGAGCAGTTCTTC; CDR3 protein: CASSLSGLAGGNNEQFF; J gene: TRBJ2-1; clone size: .; D gene: TRBD2; V gene: TRBV28